This TCR beta chain was recovered during a study of OX40 agonist ivuxolimab in advanced cancers. This clone was seen more than once but under ten times. The assay was immunoSEQ multiplex PCR, and TCRdb's table has in-frame clones only and misses some. The table includes about 20,000 clones, 70% to 90% detected once. Specimen: CD4+ or CD8+ T cells sorted from blood, collected in a trial of the OX40 agonist ivuxolimab. This TCR came from an adult with an advanced solid tumor such as melanoma, head and neck, liver or kidney cancer.

As DNA, the CDR3 is TGTGCCAGCAGCCCGGACTACGAGCAGTACTTC. Its protein is CASSPDYEQYF. V usage is TRBV7-9 and J usage is TRBJ2-7; D is undetermined. V lost 5 bases, J lost 3 bases, and 5 bases lay in between. This CDR3 is 11 amino acids long. Germline V gives CDR1 SEHNR, CDR2 FQNEAQ (reference sequence).